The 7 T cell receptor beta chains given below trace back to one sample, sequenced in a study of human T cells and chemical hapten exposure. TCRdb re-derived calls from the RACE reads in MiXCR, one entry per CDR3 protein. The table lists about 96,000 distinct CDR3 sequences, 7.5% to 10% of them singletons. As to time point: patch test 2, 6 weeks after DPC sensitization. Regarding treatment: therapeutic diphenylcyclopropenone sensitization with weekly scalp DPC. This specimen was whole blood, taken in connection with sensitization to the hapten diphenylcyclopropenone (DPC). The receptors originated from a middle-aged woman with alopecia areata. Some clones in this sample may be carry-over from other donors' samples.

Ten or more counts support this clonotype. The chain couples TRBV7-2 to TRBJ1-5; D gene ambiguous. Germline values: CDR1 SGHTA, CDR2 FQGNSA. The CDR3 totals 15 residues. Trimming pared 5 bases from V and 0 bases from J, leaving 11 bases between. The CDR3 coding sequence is TGTGCCAGCAGCCCGAGGGCGGGTAGCAATCAGCCCCAGCATTTT. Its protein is CASSPRAGSNQPQHF.

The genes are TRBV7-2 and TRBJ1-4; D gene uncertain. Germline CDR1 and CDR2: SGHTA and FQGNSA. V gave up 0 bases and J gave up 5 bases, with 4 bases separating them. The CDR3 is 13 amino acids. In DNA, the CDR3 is TGTGCCAGCAGCTTAGCGCGAAATGAAAAACTGTTTTTT. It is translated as CASSLARNEKLFF.

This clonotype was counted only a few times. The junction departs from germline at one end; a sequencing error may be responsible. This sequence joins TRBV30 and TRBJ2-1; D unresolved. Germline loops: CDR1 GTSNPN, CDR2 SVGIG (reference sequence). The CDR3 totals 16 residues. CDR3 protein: CATVFGMGFSCNEQFF. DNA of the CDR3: TGTGCTACTGTGTTTGGGATGGGGTTCTCCTGCAATGAGCAGTTCTTC.

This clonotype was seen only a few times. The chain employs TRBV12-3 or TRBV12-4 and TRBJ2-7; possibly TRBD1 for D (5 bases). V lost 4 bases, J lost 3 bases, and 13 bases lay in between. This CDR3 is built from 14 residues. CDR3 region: CASSSPTTVYEQYF. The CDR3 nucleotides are TGTGCCAGCAGTTCCCCAACGACAGTCTACGAGCAGTACTTC.

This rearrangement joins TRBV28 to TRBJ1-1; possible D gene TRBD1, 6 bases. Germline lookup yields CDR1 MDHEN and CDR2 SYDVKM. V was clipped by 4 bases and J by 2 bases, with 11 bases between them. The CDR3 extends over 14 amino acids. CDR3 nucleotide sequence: TGTGCCAGCAGTTCCCGACAGGTAAACACTGAAGCTTTCTTT. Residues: CASSSRQVNTEAFF.

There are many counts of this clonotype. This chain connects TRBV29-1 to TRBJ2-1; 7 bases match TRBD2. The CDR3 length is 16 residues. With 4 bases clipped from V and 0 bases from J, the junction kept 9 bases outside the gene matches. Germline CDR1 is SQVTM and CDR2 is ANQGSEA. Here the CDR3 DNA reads TGCAGCGTTGCGGTAATAGCGGGTAGCTCCTACAATGAGCAGTTCTTC. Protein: CSVAVIAGSSYNEQFF.

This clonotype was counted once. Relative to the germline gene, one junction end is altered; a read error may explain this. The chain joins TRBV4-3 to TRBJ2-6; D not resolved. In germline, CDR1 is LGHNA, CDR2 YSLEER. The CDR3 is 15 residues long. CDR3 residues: CAGSQDPQGANVLTF. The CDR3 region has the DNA TGCGCCGGCAGCCAAGACCCCCAGGGGGCCAACGTCCTGACTTTC.